This T cell receptor (beta chain) originates from a study of blood T cell repertoires in COVID-19. For the study at large: T cells, B-cell-depleted T cells, or PBMCs provided the cDNA or gDNA that served as material.

This clone was recorded once. Generated by immunoSEQ multiplex PCR, the TCRdb table keeps only in-frame clones and is missing some. The sample lists fewer than 450,000 clones; approximately 84% were seen once. CDR1 and CDR2 (germline): SQVTM, ANQGSEA. The length of the CDR3 is 13 residues. The V gene lost 3 bases and the J gene lost 5 bases, with 13 bases spanning the gap. Sequencing was done on a sample of PBMCs or T cells enriched from blood (not recorded which). This receptor was identified in a woman aged 30 to 39 who had recovered from COVID-19. The chain joins TRBV29-1 to TRBJ1-1; D may be TRBD1 (5 bases). The CDR3 loop reads CSVDGREGTEAFF. CDR3 bases: TGCAGCGTTGATGGCAGGGAGGGAACTGAAGCTTTCTTT.